The 27 T cell receptor beta chains presented below share a single source sample, sequenced in a study of blood T cell repertoires in COVID-19. The protocol was immunoSEQ multiplex PCR, while the TCRdb copy is restricted to in-frame clones and leaves out a portion. This sample has approximately 100,000 clones, with over 75% found just once. The source material was peripheral blood. Receptors were obtained from a human donor in a cohort sampled during active COVID-19.

The chain links TRBV27 to TRBJ2-2; 8 nucleotides align to TRBD2. V shed 8 bases, J shed 4 bases, and the junction held 15 bases outside the gene matches. Germline V CDR1 and CDR2: MNHEY, SMNVEV (reference sequence). This CDR3 is 17 amino acids long. Here the CDR3 reads CASPRSVRGGVTGELFF. CDR3 DNA sequence: TGTGCCAGCCCCCGGTCGGTTCGGGGGGGCGTCACCGGGGAGCTGTTTTTT.

This chain links TRBV3-1 (or the pseudogene TRBV3-2) with TRBJ1-1; 7 positions match TRBD1. From germline, CDR1 is LGHDT and CDR2 YNNKEL (reference sequence). Trimming removed 3 bases from V and 2 bases from J; junction bases left unmatched: 6. The CDR3 length is 15 residues. This CDR3 is CASSQSGQINTEAFF. The CDR3 bases are TGTGCCAGCAGCCAGTCGGGACAGATTAACACTGAAGCTTTCTTT.

V and J are TRBV3-1 (or the pseudogene TRBV3-2) and TRBJ2-7; possibly TRBD1 for D (6 bases). Germline loops: CDR1 LGHDT, CDR2 YNNKEL (reference sequence). The ends were cut back, 2 bases at V and 5 bases at J, with 19 bases in the middle. The CDR3 covers 16 residues. CDR3 nucleotides: TGTGCCAGCAGCCAAACCCCAGGGGTCTGGGTTAACGAGCAGTACTTC. It encodes CASSQTPGVWVNEQYF.

The chain links TRBV4-3 to TRBJ1-4, with TRBD1 identical over 9 bases. The CDR3 is 20 residues long. Trimming cost V 0 bases and J 7 bases; bases outside gene matches: 18. From germline, CDR1 is LGHNA and CDR2 YSLEER. The CDR3 reads CASSQDLIQRDRATGEKLFF. Here the CDR3 DNA reads TGCGCCAGCAGCCAAGATCTTATCCAACGGGACAGGGCAACGGGTGAAAAACTGTTTTTT.

The chain joins TRBV10-2 to TRBJ2-7; 8 bases match TRBD2. The V gene's germline CDR1 is WSHSY and CDR2 SAAADI. CDR3 length: 16 residues. The V and J ends lost 8 bases and 5 bases, in that order; junction bases with no gene match: 17. The CDR3 loop is CASQDGSAGVFDEQYF. The CDR3 bases are TGCGCCAGCCAGGATGGGTCAGCGGGAGTCTTCGACGAGCAGTACTTC.

This chain connects TRBV28 to TRBJ2-7; D perhaps matches TRBD2 (6 bases). CDR1 and CDR2 from the germline V gene are MDHEN and SYDVKM. The V end was cut by 4 bases, the J end by 5 bases, with 15 bases between. The CDR3 loop spans 14 amino acids. CDR3 in DNA: TGTGCCAGCAGTTCTCCGGGACTCAGCCACGAGCAGTACTTC. Its translation: CASSSPGLSHEQYF. Full variable domain (missing parts from reference TRBV28 and TRBJ2-7): DVKVTQSSRYLVKRTGEKVFLECVQDMDHENMFWYRQDPGLGLRLIYFSYDVKMKEKGDIPEGYSVSREKKERFSLILESASTNQTSMYLCASSSPGLSHEQYFGPGTRLTVT.

The chain couples TRBV6-2 or TRBV6-3 to TRBJ2-6; D gene ambiguous. This CDR3 is 19 amino acids long. V was cut by 2 bases and J by 0 bases, with 17 bases left in between. The germline CDR1 and CDR2 sequences are MNHEY and SVGEGT. CDR3 amino acids: CASSYPTRMGISGANVLTF. CDR3 nucleotides: TGTGCCAGCAGTTACCCAACCCGTATGGGCATCTCTGGGGCCAACGTCCTGACTTTC.

The chain recombines TRBV3-1 (or the pseudogene TRBV3-2) with TRBJ2-1, with 10 bases lining up with TRBD2. Germline CDR1 LGHDT, CDR2 YNNKEL (reference sequence). This CDR3 has 15 amino acids. V gave up 4 bases and J gave up 6 bases; unmatched junction bases: 6. Here the CDR3 DNA reads TGTGCCAGCAGCCGGGCTAGCGGGGGATTCAATGAGCAGTTCTTC. Its protein is CASSRASGGFNEQFF.

The V call is TRBV3-1 (or the pseudogene TRBV3-2), the J call TRBJ1-2; 9 nucleotides match TRBD1. CDR1 and CDR2 (germline): LGHDT, YNNKEL (reference sequence). V was pared by 6 bases and J by 4 bases, with 18 bases of the junction left unmatched. This CDR3 has 18 residues. The CDR3 region has the DNA TGTGCCAGCAGTCTACAGGGGGCTACCCCCCTGAAGGGCTATGGCTACACCTTC. It is translated as CASSLQGATPLKGYGYTF.

The J gene is TRBJ2-7, the V gene TRBV29-1; 8 nucleotides line up with TRBD1. Germline V lookup: CDR1 SQVTM, CDR2 ANQGSEA. This CDR3 spans 17 amino acids. Germline trimming cut 6 bases from V and 4 bases from J; bases unmatched to any gene: 20. CDR3 in DNA: TGCAGCGTACACGGGAGACAGGGGAGTATGTTGGGGTACGAGCAGTACTTC. It codes for CSVHGRQGSMLGYEQYF.

The chain recombines TRBV4-3 with TRBJ1-2; D may be TRBD1 (5 bases). V was trimmed by 0 bases and J by 1 base, leaving 18 bases between them. The CDR3 has 18 residues. Germline V gene sequence: CDR1 LGHNA, CDR2 YSLEER. CDR3: CASSQEGWGIRLNYGYTF. The CDR3 nucleotides read TGCGCCAGCAGCCAAGAGGGCTGGGGCATCCGCCTTAACTATGGCTACACCTTC.

J is TRBJ1-1 and V is TRBV7-9; 7 nucleotides match TRBD1. The junction had 2 bases not matched to a gene; V was cut back by 5 bases and J by 5 bases. This CDR3 has 12 amino acids. The germline V gene encodes CDR1 SEHNR and CDR2 FQNEAQ (reference sequence). The CDR3 protein is CASSIQGTEAFF. The DNA of the CDR3 is TGTGCCAGCAGCATACAGGGGACTGAAGCTTTCTTT.

The rearrangement links TRBV2 to TRBJ1-5; 7 bases line up with TRBD1. Losses at the gene ends were 6 bases for V and 4 bases for J; bases not matched to a gene: 9. Per the germline V gene, CDR1 is SNHLY and CDR2 is FYNNEI. CDR3 length: 15 residues. The CDR3 DNA follows: TGTGCCAGCAGCCTGGGACAGAGCCGAAATCAGCCCCAGCATTTT. Amino acid sequence: CASSLGQSRNQPQHF.

This clone was picked up a small number of times. V gene TRBV19 combines with J gene TRBJ2-3; a possible D gene is TRBD2 (5 bases). V was cut by 7 bases and J by 1 base, with 12 bases left in between. This CDR3 has 14 residues. Per the germline V gene, CDR1 is LNHDA and CDR2 is SQIVND (reference sequence). CDR3 region: CASTLTGGTDTQYF. DNA for the CDR3: TGTGCCAGTACCTTAACCGGGGGCACAGATACGCAGTATTTT.

V usage is TRBV15 and J usage is TRBJ2-7; the D is unclear. CDR3 length: 14 residues. Trimming shortened V by 4 bases and J by 0 bases, and 10 bases separated the two germline ends. Germline V gene lookup returns CDR1 LNHNV and CDR2 YYDKDF (reference sequence). The CDR3 DNA reads TGTGCCACCAGCAAACGCGAAAGCTCCTACGAGCAGTACTTC. It translates to CATSKRESSYEQYF. Using reference TRBV15 and TRBJ2-7 for the parts outside the CDR3, the full variable domain is DAMVIQNPRYQVTQFGKPVTLSCSQTLNHNVMYWYQQKSSQAPKLLFHYYDKDFNNEADTPDNFQSRRPNTSFCFLDIRSPGLGDTAMYLCATSKRESSYEQYFGPGTRLTVT.

This clone was picked up one time. The V gene is TRBV13, the J gene TRBJ2-5; TRBD2 aligns across 10 bases. Unmatched junction bases numbered 8, after V lost 2 bases and J lost 5 bases. CDR1 and CDR2 from the germline V gene are PRHDT and FYEKMQ (reference sequence). CDR3 size: 16 residues. This CDR3 is CASSLFTLAGDETQYF. CDR3 nucleotides: TGTGCCAGCAGCTTATTCACCCTAGCGGGAGACGAGACCCAGTACTTC.

The DNA for the CDR3 is TGTGCCAGCAGCCATTCGCAGACAGGGCATGTCTACGAGCAGTACTTC. It is translated as CASSHSQTGHVYEQYF. The chain combines TRBV4-2 with TRBJ2-7; TRBD1 aligns across 7 bases. CDR3 size: 16 residues. Trimming removed 3 bases from V and 3 bases from J; junction bases left unmatched: 11. From germline, CDR1 is LGHNA and CDR2 YNFKEQ.

The J gene is TRBJ1-4, the V gene TRBV19; TRBD1 might be the D (5 bases). Per germline, CDR1 LNHDA and CDR2 SQIVND (reference sequence). With 4 bases removed from V and 3 bases from J, the gap between germline ends came to 12 bases. The CDR3 runs to 15 residues. The CDR3 spells CASSTTGQPNEKLFF. In DNA, the CDR3 is TGTGCCAGTAGTACAACAGGTCAACCTAATGAAAAACTGTTTTTT.

This chain links TRBV11-2 with TRBJ2-7, with TRBD1 as a possible D gene (5 bases). V lost 4 bases and J 0 bases, leaving 13 bases between the germline ends. There are 15 residues in the CDR3. Looked up from germline, CDR1 is SGHAT and CDR2 is FQNNGV. DNA for the CDR3: TGTGCCAGCAGCTCGAAAGGGGCGGACTCCTACGAGCAGTACTTC. Translated, it gives CASSSKGADSYEQYF.

The rearrangement links TRBV5-5 to TRBJ2-5, with TRBD2 as a possible D gene (5 bases). Trimming took 1 base from V and 2 from J, leaving 18 bases between them. The CDR3 consists of 17 residues. The V gene's germline CDR1 is SGHKS and CDR2 YYEKEE (reference sequence). CDR3 protein: CASSLSSASSIQETQYF. The CDR3 DNA reads as TGTGCCAGCAGCTTGAGTTCGGCTAGCTCCATTCAAGAGACCCAGTACTTC.

The V gene is TRBV6-2 or TRBV6-3, the J gene TRBJ2-6; TRBD2 is a possible D gene (5 bases). The CDR3 spans 14 residues. Trimming left V 6 bases short and J 3 bases short, with 9 bases between. Germline CDR1 reads MNHEY; CDR2 reads SVGEGT. CDR3 sequence: CASSLASGANVLTF. DNA of the CDR3: TGTGCCAGCAGCCTAGCCAGTGGGGCCAACGTCCTGACTTTC.

This chain links TRBV11-2 with TRBJ2-2; the match to TRBD2 covers 8 bases. The CDR3 is 17 residues long. V lost 2 bases to trimming and J lost 4 bases; unmatched junction nucleotides: 9. CDR1 is SGHAT and CDR2 is FQNNGV in the germline V gene. The CDR3 DNA reads as TGTGCCAGCAGCTTACCCCGGGGGGGATATGGCACCGGGGAGCTGTTTTTT. This codes for CASSLPRGGYGTGELFF.

This clone was seen only a few times. The CDR3: CASSILIRVRTGTPYEQYF. The CDR3 region has the DNA TGTGCCAGTAGTATATTGATTAGAGTGAGGACAGGAACCCCCTACGAGCAGTACTTC. This sequence joins TRBV19 and TRBJ2-7; 7 bases line up with TRBD1. This CDR3 is built from 19 residues. After removal of 2 bases from V and 2 bases from J, the junction contained 18 bases not matched to a gene. Germline V gives CDR1 LNHDA, CDR2 SQIVND (reference sequence).

The chain uses TRBV18 and TRBJ2-1; 10 nucleotides match TRBD1. V dropped 6 bases and J dropped 3; count of bases not matched to a gene: 17. Looked up from germline, CDR1 is KGHSH and CDR2 is LQKENI. The CDR3 is made up of 19 amino acids. CDR3 sequence: CASSTGTGDLGENYNEQFF. Written as DNA, the CDR3 is TGTGCCAGCTCCACAGGGACAGGGGATTTAGGTGAAAACTACAATGAGCAGTTCTTC.

The chain recombines TRBV9 with TRBJ1-3; D is ambiguous. V shed 0 bases and J shed 0 bases, with 4 bases lying between them. Germline CDR1 SGDLS, CDR2 YYNGEE. The CDR3 has 14 residues. This chain's CDR3 is CASSVDHSGNTIYF. The CDR3 region has the DNA TGTGCCAGCAGCGTAGATCACTCTGGAAACACCATATATTTT.

The rearrangement uses TRBV15 and TRBJ2-7; TRBD2 agrees at 7 bases. The CDR3 spans 15 residues. The V and J ends lost 0 bases and 2 bases, in that order; junction bases with no gene match: 4. CDR1 and CDR2 (germline): LNHNV, YYDKDF (reference sequence). The CDR3 nucleotides read TGTGCCACCAGCAGAGAGCGGGAGATCCCCTACGAGCAGTACTTC. Protein product: CATSREREIPYEQYF. Complete variable domain (other parts from reference TRBV15 and TRBJ2-7): DAMVIQNPRYQVTQFGKPVTLSCSQTLNHNVMYWYQQKSSQAPKLLFHYYDKDFNNEADTPDNFQSRRPNTSFCFLDIRSPGLGDTAMYLCATSREREIPYEQYFGPGTRLTVT.

This chain connects TRBV15 to TRBJ1-2, with D hard to call. Looked up from germline, CDR1 is LNHNV and CDR2 is YYDKDF (reference sequence). This CDR3 has 17 residues. V dropped 0 bases and J dropped 0 bases, with 14 bases sitting between them. The CDR3 nucleotides are TGTGCCACCAGCAGAGAATTCGTAGCAAATTCTAACTATGGCTACACCTTC. Protein sequence: CATSREFVANSNYGYTF. The full variable domain, rest sourced from reference TRBV15 and TRBJ1-2, is DAMVIQNPRYQVTQFGKPVTLSCSQTLNHNVMYWYQQKSSQAPKLLFHYYDKDFNNEADTPDNFQSRRPNTSFCFLDIRSPGLGDTAMYLCATSREFVANSNYGYTFGSGTRLTVV.